Shown below are 30 T cell receptor beta chains from a single sample sequenced in a study of blood T cell repertoires in COVID-19. Only in-frame clones appear in the TCRdb table, and some are missing; sequencing was by immunoSEQ multiplex PCR. The table lists some 160,000 clones, 70% to 90% of them singletons. Sequenced: peripheral blood. These receptors were collected from an elderly woman with COVID-19, enrolled during active disease.

The chain is built from TRBV28 and TRBJ2-7, with a possible D match to TRBD2 (6 bases). The V gene's germline CDR1 is MDHEN and CDR2 SYDVKM. This CDR3 contains 10 residues. CDR3 region: CGVGGYEQYF. DNA for the CDR3: TGTGGGGTTGGGGGGTACGAGCAGTACTTC.

This chain joins TRBV3-1 (or the pseudogene TRBV3-2) and TRBJ1-1; D possibly corresponds to TRBD1 (5 bases). CDR1 is LGHDT and CDR2 is YNNKEL in the germline V gene (reference sequence). There are 15 residues in the CDR3. Between the trimmed V and J ends, which lost 4 bases and 0 bases, there was a span of 12 bases. The CDR3 region has the DNA TGTGCCAGCAGCCCGTGGGGGGGTATGAACACTGAAGCTTTCTTT. Amino acid sequence: CASSPWGGMNTEAFF.

The chain has TRBV5-1 and TRBJ1-2; D is possibly TRBD1 (6 bases). Germline V CDR1 and CDR2: SGHRS, YFSETQ. This CDR3 has 13 residues. V shed 6 bases and J shed 2 bases, with 11 bases lying between them. The CDR3 is CASNRDNNYGYTF. The DNA of the CDR3 is TGCGCCAGCAACCGGGACAACAACTATGGCTACACCTTC.

CDR3 sequence reads: CASSGRGYEQYF. The CDR3 DNA is TGTGCCAGCAGCGGCAGGGGCTACGAGCAGTACTTC. The rearrangement joins TRBV12-3 or TRBV12-4 to TRBJ2-7; D is possibly TRBD1 (6 bases). Trimming removed 6 bases at V and 3 bases at J, with 9 bases between. The CDR3 runs 12 residues.

The V call is TRBV28, the J call TRBJ1-1; 9 nucleotides match TRBD1. This CDR3 region has 14 residues. Trimming at V came to 4 bases and at J to 3 bases, leaving 3 bases not matched to a gene. Germline V gives CDR1 MDHEN, CDR2 SYDVKM. CDR3 in amino acids: CASSSRDRDTEAFF. In DNA, the CDR3 is TGTGCCAGCAGTTCCCGGGACAGGGACACTGAAGCTTTCTTT.

V and J are TRBV28 and TRBJ2-7; 7 bases are a match to TRBD2. With 2 bases clipped from V and 7 bases from J, the junction kept 11 bases outside the gene matches. CDR1 is MDHEN and CDR2 is SYDVKM in the germline V gene. This CDR3 is built from 15 residues. The CDR3 bases are TGTGCCAGCAGTTTAACGGGCGGGAGTCGGGGAGAGCAGTACTTC. This codes for CASSLTGGSRGEQYF.

This rearrangement joins TRBV6-5 to TRBJ1-1; no reliable D call. The germline V and J ends were trimmed by 4 bases and 0 bases, with 12 bases remaining between them. CDR1 and CDR2 from the germline V gene are MNHEY and SVGAGI. The CDR3 runs to 15 residues. The CDR3 protein is CASSFGDYLNTEAFF. In DNA, the CDR3 is TGTGCCAGCAGTTTCGGAGATTACCTGAACACTGAAGCTTTCTTT.

The chain is built from TRBV2 and TRBJ2-5; 8 bases are shared with TRBD2. V shed 6 bases, J shed 5 bases, and the junction held 5 bases outside the gene matches. The CDR3 extends over 13 amino acids. The germline CDR1 and CDR2 sequences are SNHLY and FYNNEI. CDR3 amino acids: CASRGLVGETQYF. CDR3 nucleotides: TGTGCCAGCAGGGGACTAGTTGGGGAGACCCAGTACTTC.

The chain is built from TRBV6-5 and TRBJ2-1; TRBD2 agrees at 12 bases. CDR3 length equals 12 residues. Looked up from germline, CDR1 is MNHEY and CDR2 is SVGAGI. V lost 8 bases to trimming and J lost 8 bases; unmatched junction nucleotides: 1. The CDR3 loop reads CASLAGGDEQFF. As DNA, the CDR3 is TGTGCCAGCCTAGCGGGAGGGGATGAGCAGTTCTTC.

The chain couples TRBV11-2 to TRBJ1-4; D might be TRBD1 (5 bases). This CDR3 is 15 amino acids long. The V end lost 5 bases, the J end lost 4 bases, and 14 bases lay between the germline ends. From germline, CDR1 is SGHAT and CDR2 FQNNGV. CDR3 sequence: CASSQGLSLNEKLFF. The CDR3 DNA reads as TGTGCCAGCAGCCAGGGACTTTCTCTTAATGAAAAACTGTTTTTT.

This chain connects TRBV29-1 to TRBJ2-3; TRBD1 matches 7 bases. V lost 6 bases, J lost 6 bases, and 12 bases stayed unmatched. Germline CDR1 reads SQVTM; CDR2 reads ANQGSEA. The CDR3 is 14 amino acids. The CDR3 region has the DNA TGCAGCGTAAACCGGGACAGACAGACCGATACGCAGTATTTT. Encoded protein: CSVNRDRQTDTQYF.

CDR3 bases: TGTGCCAGTGAGGGCAAGGAAAAACTGTTTTTT. Translation: CASEGKEKLFF. V is TRBV21-1 and J is TRBJ1-4. TRBV21-1 is an annotated pseudogene. The CDR3 length is 11 residues.

The CDR3 coding sequence is TGTGCCAGCAGCTTAGCTACCCGGGGGGCTAGAAGCGGAAAACTGTTTTTT. The encoded protein is CASSLATRGARSGKLFF. The rearrangement links TRBV7-9 to TRBJ1-4, with D tentatively TRBD1 (6 bases). The V gene's germline CDR1 is SEHNR and CDR2 FQNEAQ (reference sequence). V lost 0 bases to trimming and J lost 10 bases, with 21 bases between them. This CDR3 spans 17 amino acids.

The V gene is TRBV5-1, the J gene TRBJ2-2; TRBD2 matches 7 bases. Germline values: CDR1 SGHRS, CDR2 YFSETQ. The CDR3 sequence is 16 residues long. Germline trimming cut 4 bases from V and 4 bases from J; bases unmatched to any gene: 10. CDR3 nucleotide sequence: TGCGCCAGCAGCCCATTAACTAGCGACGGCACCGGGGAGCTGTTTTTT. Translated, it gives CASSPLTSDGTGELFF. Supplemented by reference TRBV5-1 and TRBJ2-2, the full variable domain reads KAGVTQTPRYLIKTRGQQVTLSCSPISGHRSVSWYQQTPGQGLQFLFEYFSETQRNKGNFPGRFSGRQFSNSRSEMNVSTLELGDSALYLCASSPLTSDGTGELFFGEGSRLTVL.

This clone appeared once. The chain combines TRBV4-1 with TRBJ1-2; D possibly corresponds to TRBD1 (6 bases). In germline, CDR1 is MGHRA, CDR2 YSYEKL. This CDR3 has 14 residues. V lost 0 bases and J lost 4, with 9 bases in between. The CDR3 is CASSQDLDSYGYTF. The CDR3 coding sequence is TGCGCCAGCAGCCAAGATTTGGACAGCTATGGCTACACCTTC.

This chain joins TRBV6-4 and TRBJ1-1; 9 bases fit TRBD1. The V segment lost 2 bases and the J segment 2 bases; nucleotides outside the gene matches: 3. In germline, CDR1 is MRHNA, CDR2 SNTAGT. CDR3 length equals 15 residues. The CDR3 DNA follows: TGTGCCAGCAGTGACCCGGGACAGGGTAACACTGAAGCTTTCTTT. Translating it yields CASSDPGQGNTEAFF.

J is TRBJ1-5 and V is TRBV28, with D tentatively TRBD1 (5 bases). The V and J ends lost 2 bases and 7 bases respectively, with 12 bases between them. Germline V CDR1 and CDR2: MDHEN, SYDVKM. This CDR3 has 14 amino acids. This CDR3 is CASSLAGIGQPQHF. The CDR3 region has the DNA TGTGCCAGCAGTTTAGCAGGGATTGGCCAGCCCCAGCATTTT.

This clone is a singleton in its sample. V usage is TRBV28 and J usage is TRBJ1-1; perhaps TRBD1 as D (5 bases). Germline V gene lookup returns CDR1 MDHEN and CDR2 SYDVKM. The CDR3 contains 13 residues. CDR3 region: CVSIGVVPTEAFF. CDR3 sequence (DNA): TGTGTCTCCATAGGGGTGGTGCCCACTGAAGCTTTCTTT. The whole variable domain, remainder taken from reference TRBV28 and TRBJ1-1, is DVKVTQSSRYLVKRTGEKVFLECVQDMDHENMFWYRQDPGLGLRLIYFSYDVKMKEKGDIPEGYSVSREKKERFSLILESASTNQTSMYLCVSIGVVPTEAFFGQGTRLTVV.

This chain links TRBV5-1 with TRBJ2-7; 8 bases line up with TRBD2. The V gene's germline CDR1 is SGHRS and CDR2 YFSETQ. The J segment lost 1 base and the V segment lost 0 bases, leaving 12 bases of the junction unmatched. The CDR3 sequence is 18 residues long. CDR3 sequence: CASSLDPRLAGHSYEQYF. As DNA, the CDR3 is TGCGCCAGCAGCTTGGACCCCCGCCTAGCGGGCCATTCCTACGAGCAGTACTTC.

V and J are TRBV27 and TRBJ2-7; 9 bases map to TRBD2. The germline CDR1 and CDR2 sequences are MNHEY and SMNVEV (reference sequence). The CDR3 length is 16 residues. V shed 2 bases, J shed 5 bases, and the junction held 10 bases outside the gene matches. The CDR3 DNA follows: TGTGCCAGCAGTTTAAAGGGTAGCGGGAGTACCAACGAGCAGTACTTC. This sequence encodes CASSLKGSGSTNEQYF.

The chain has TRBV9 and TRBJ2-5; D not resolved. CDR1 is SGDLS, CDR2 YYNGEE, per germline. V was cut by 0 bases and J by 5 bases, with 20 bases left in between. This CDR3 is built from 17 residues. The CDR3 reads CASSVALDTRNRETQYF. CDR3 DNA: TGTGCCAGCAGCGTAGCTTTAGACACTCGAAATAGGGAGACCCAGTACTTC.

This chain uses TRBV6-1 with TRBJ2-7, with TRBD2 identical over 7 bases. V trimming: 0 bases; J trimming: 2 bases; junction bases outside the gene matches: 4. The CDR3 is 15 amino acids. Germline lookup yields CDR1 MNHNS and CDR2 SASEGT. This CDR3 reads CASSEAPSGPYEQYF. The CDR3 bases are TGTGCCAGCAGTGAAGCGCCTAGCGGCCCCTACGAGCAGTACTTC.

The J gene is TRBJ2-7, the V gene TRBV6-5, with TRBD2 as a possible D gene (6 bases). Germline V gives CDR1 MNHEY, CDR2 SVGAGI. V lost 2 bases, J lost 6 bases, and 17 bases lay in between. This CDR3 is built from 15 residues. The CDR3 nucleotides read TGTGCCAGCAGTTACACCGGGCCTCCAGCGGGCGAGCAGTACTTC. Translation gives CASSYTGPPAGEQYF.

This clone was observed a single time. The CDR3 protein is CASSHSRTGGLSPNEQYF. CDR3 sequence (DNA): TGCGCCAGCAGCCATTCTCGAACAGGGGGCTTAAGCCCGAACGAGCAGTACTTC. The chain combines TRBV4-3 with TRBJ2-7; the match to TRBD1 covers 9 bases. This CDR3 has 18 residues. Germline CDR1 is LGHNA and CDR2 is YSLEER. The J segment lost 5 bases and the V segment lost 3 bases, leaving 17 bases of the junction unmatched.

The J gene is TRBJ1-1, the V gene TRBV28; 7 bases map to TRBD1. CDR1 and CDR2 from the germline V gene are MDHEN and SYDVKM. The CDR3 runs to 13 residues. The V gene end was trimmed by 1 base and the J gene end by 12 bases; junction bases not matched to a gene: 8. The CDR3 sequence is CASSLSMTGLTFF. Written as DNA, the CDR3 is TGTGCCAGCAGTTTATCAATGACAGGGTTAACTTTCTTT.

The genes are TRBV6-5 and TRBJ2-1, with TRBD2 identical over 10 bases. This CDR3 has 15 amino acids. Unmatched junction bases numbered 12, after V lost 7 bases and J lost 9 bases. Germline lookup yields CDR1 MNHEY and CDR2 SVGAGI. The DNA for the CDR3 is TGTGCCAGCAATCCACAGCTAGCGGGAGTGGGTGAGCAGTTCTTC. Encoded protein: CASNPQLAGVGEQFF.

This chain joins TRBV3-1 (or the pseudogene TRBV3-2) and TRBJ1-4; D unresolved. V was shortened by 0 bases and J by 9 bases, with 8 bases between the two germline ends. Germline CDR1 reads LGHDT; CDR2 reads YNNKEL (reference sequence). The CDR3 spans 13 residues. The CDR3 DNA is TGTGCCAGCAGCCAAGATGACATTAAAAAACTGTTTTTT. This translates into CASSQDDIKKLFF.

V gene TRBV4-2 combines with J gene TRBJ2-1; D possibly corresponds to TRBD1 (6 bases). Germline-derived CDR1 and CDR2 are LGHNA and YNFKEQ. This CDR3 has 16 amino acids. Trimming removed 2 bases at V and 6 bases at J, with 17 bases between. CDR3 nucleotide sequence: TGTGCCAGCAGCCAACTATGGGGGACACAAATCAATGAGCAGTTCTTC. Its translation is CASSQLWGTQINEQFF.

This clone was recorded once. V and J are TRBV5-1 and TRBJ2-3; 8 positions agree with TRBD1. The length of the CDR3 is 18 residues. After removal of 5 bases from V and 1 base from J, the junction contained 15 bases not matched to a gene. Germline assignment: CDR1 SGHRS and CDR2 YFSETQ. The CDR3 DNA reads as TGCGCCAGCAGGCAGGACCCCCGGCAGGGGGCAGGCACAGATACGCAGTATTTT. This sequence encodes CASRQDPRQGAGTDTQYF.

The chain couples TRBV6-5 to TRBJ2-1, with D hard to call. The CDR3 sequence is 13 residues long. Per germline, CDR1 MNHEY and CDR2 SVGAGI. V was shortened by 6 bases and J by 7 bases, with 13 bases between the two germline ends. DNA for the CDR3: TGTGCCAGCAGACCAACTCTAGGAAATGAGCAGTTCTTC. It translates to CASRPTLGNEQFF.